The 14 T cell receptor beta chains reported below all come from one sample, sequenced in a study of blood T cell repertoires in COVID-19. Libraries were prepared by immunoSEQ multiplex PCR; TCRdb keeps only in-frame clonotypes and omits some of them. The sample includes 40,000 to 55,000 clones, approximately 85% of them seen just once. Sequenced: peripheral blood. The receptors stem from a woman of 80 years or more with acute or convalescent COVID-19.

There are a few counts of this clone. The genes are TRBV11-3 and TRBJ2-2, with D tentatively TRBD2 (6 bases). The germline V and J ends were trimmed by 1 base and 6 bases, with 9 bases remaining between them. Germline CDR1 SGHNT, CDR2 YENEEA. The CDR3 consists of 14 residues. The CDR3 bases are TGTGCCAGCAGCTTAGGGAGGGCTTCCGGGGAGCTGTTTTTT. Translating it yields CASSLGRASGELFF.

As concerns this clone: Within the sample, other DNA sequences also encode this same CDR3. V and J are TRBV25-1 and TRBJ1-5; TRBD1 matches 8 bases. V gave up 6 bases and J gave up 5 bases; unmatched junction bases: 3. The CDR3 consists of 13 residues. Germline V gene lookup returns CDR1 MGHDK and CDR2 SYGVNS. The CDR3 nucleotides are TGTGCCAGCAGCGACAGGGGAGATCAGCCCCAGCATTTT. It specifies CASSDRGDQPQHF.

V usage is TRBV10-3 and J usage is TRBJ2-7; D might be TRBD2 (6 bases). V gave up 3 bases and J gave up 6 bases, with 12 bases separating them. The CDR3 covers 13 residues. Germline V gene sequence: CDR1 ENHRY, CDR2 SYGVKD. The CDR3 bases are TGTGCCATCAGTGACCTTCCTAGCGCCGAGCAGTACTTC. As protein: CAISDLPSAEQYF.

The V call is TRBV12-5, the J call TRBJ1-2; 7 nucleotides agree with TRBD1. J gave up 8 bases and V 3 bases, and 6 bases lay outside the gene matches. This CDR3 region has 13 residues. Germline V gives CDR1 LGHNT, CDR2 FRNRAP. CDR3 region: CASGLGDRGGYTF. In DNA, the CDR3 is TGTGCTAGTGGTTTAGGGGACAGAGGGGGCTACACCTTC.

This sequence joins TRBV15 and TRBJ1-5; D is unclear. This CDR3 spans 14 amino acids. Germline CDR1 reads LNHNV; CDR2 reads YYDKDF (reference sequence). Trimming removed 3 bases from V and 4 bases from J, with 10 bases in between. The CDR3 DNA is TGTGCCACCAGCAGTGGAGGGAAGAATCAGCCCCAGCATTTT. The encoded protein is CATSSGGKNQPQHF.

This chain links TRBV5-4 with TRBJ2-7; no clear D. V gave up 4 bases and J gave up 3 bases, with 8 bases separating them. Germline CDR1 SGHNT, CDR2 YYREEE (reference sequence). CDR3 length: 12 residues. In DNA, the CDR3 is TGTGCCAGCAGCCGAGGAGTCTACGAGCAGTACTTC. Protein: CASSRGVYEQYF.

The chain employs TRBV5-1 and TRBJ2-1, with a weak D call TRBD2 (6 bases). This CDR3 has 15 residues. V was shortened by 0 bases and J by 4 bases, with 11 bases between the two germline ends. The germline CDR1 and CDR2 sequences are SGHRS and YFSETQ. The CDR3 coding sequence is TGCGCCAGCAGCTTGGACGGGAGTATGTACAATGAGCAGTTCTTC. Its translation: CASSLDGSMYNEQFF.

In DNA, the CDR3 is TGTGCCAGCAGCTCCTTTATCACCGGGGAGCTGTTTTTT. It specifies CASSSFITGELFF. V gene TRBV12-3 or TRBV12-4 combines with J gene TRBJ2-2; D uncertain. With 6 bases removed from V and 4 bases from J, the gap between germline ends came to 9 bases. This CDR3 has 13 residues.

The V and J genes are TRBV19 and TRBJ2-2; 9 positions agree with TRBD1. Per germline, CDR1 LNHDA and CDR2 SQIVND (reference sequence). V gave up 5 bases and J gave up 6 bases; unmatched junction bases: 13. This CDR3 comprises 17 residues. CDR3 DNA: TGTGCCAGTAGTGTTCCCCAGGGACAGGGTAACGCCGGGGAGCTGTTTTTT. It is translated as CASSVPQGQGNAGELFF.

This clone was counted a few times. This chain uses TRBV18 with TRBJ1-1; D is unresolved. CDR1 and CDR2 (germline): KGHSH, LQKENI. The CDR3 is 14 amino acids. V was clipped by 1 base and J by 8 bases, with 14 bases between them. This CDR3 reads CASSPQSVLQEAFF. The CDR3 DNA reads as TGTGCCAGCTCACCACAGTCCGTTCTCCAGGAAGCTTTCTTT.

This chain links TRBV10-3 with TRBJ2-7, with 8 bases fitting TRBD1. V was clipped by 2 bases and J by 0 bases; unmatched bases: 6. Germline loops: CDR1 ENHRY, CDR2 SYGVKD. The CDR3 totals 16 residues. The DNA for the CDR3 is TGTGCCATCAGTGAGGGACAGGGTATATACTCCTACGAGCAGTACTTC. Its protein is CAISEGQGIYSYEQYF.

CDR3 protein: CSAHRQSKQYF. CDR3 bases: TGCAGTGCTCACAGACAGTCCAAGCAGTATTTT. The V and J genes are TRBV20-1 and TRBJ2-3; D might be TRBD1 (5 bases). The V and J ends lost 5 bases and 11 bases respectively, with 14 bases between them. This CDR3 spans 11 amino acids. In germline, CDR1 is DFQATT, CDR2 SNEGSKA (reference sequence).

The CDR3 DNA sequence: TGTGCCACCTCTGCCTATAGGGCGGGAGTTACAGATACGCAGTATTTT. It codes for CATSAYRAGVTDTQYF. The rearrangement joins TRBV7-2 to TRBJ2-3, with 7 bases identical to TRBD2. The trim removed 10 bases at V and 3 bases at J, leaving 16 bases unmatched. This CDR3 has 16 amino acids. From germline, CDR1 is SGHTA and CDR2 FQGNSA. Based on the CDR3 plus reference TRBV7-2 and TRBJ2-3, the full variable domain is GAGVSQSPSNKVTEKGKDVELRCDPISGHTALYWYRQSLGQGLEFLIYFQGNSAPDKSGLPSDRFSAERTGGSVSTLTIQRTQQEDSAVYLCATSAYRAGVTDTQYFGPGTRLTVL.

The sample holds a few counts of this clone. CDR3 residues: CASSLGLARASDTQYF. DNA of the CDR3: TGTGCCAGCAGTTTAGGACTAGCTAGAGCTTCAGATACGCAGTATTTT. V and J are TRBV6-5 and TRBJ2-3; 8 nucleotides line up with TRBD2. The CDR3 contains 16 residues. Trimming at V came to 4 bases and at J to 4 bases, leaving 10 bases not matched to a gene. Germline values: CDR1 MNHEY, CDR2 SVGAGI.